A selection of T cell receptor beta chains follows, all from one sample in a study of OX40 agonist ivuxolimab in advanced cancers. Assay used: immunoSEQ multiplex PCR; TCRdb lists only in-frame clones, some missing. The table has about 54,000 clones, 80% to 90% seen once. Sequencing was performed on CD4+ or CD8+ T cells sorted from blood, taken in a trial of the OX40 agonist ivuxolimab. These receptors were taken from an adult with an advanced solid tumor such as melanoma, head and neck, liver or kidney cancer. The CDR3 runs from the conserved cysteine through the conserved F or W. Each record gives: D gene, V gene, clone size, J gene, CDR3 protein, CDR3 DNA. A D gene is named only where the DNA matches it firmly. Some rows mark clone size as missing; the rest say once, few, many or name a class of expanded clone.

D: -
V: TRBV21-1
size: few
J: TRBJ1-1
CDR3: CASSKEARGLDEAFF
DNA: TGTGCCAGCAGCAAAGAGGCCAGGGGATTGGATGAAGCTTTCTTT

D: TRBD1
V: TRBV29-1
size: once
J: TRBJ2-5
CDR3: CSVDWTGKETQYF
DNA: TGCAGCGTAGACTGGACAGGAAAAGAGACCCAGTACTTC

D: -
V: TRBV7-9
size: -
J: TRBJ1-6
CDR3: CASVSTAYNSPLHF
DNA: TGTGCCAGCGTTAGTACGGCTTATAATTCACCCCTCCACTTT

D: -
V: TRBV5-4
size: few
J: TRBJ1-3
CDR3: CASSLARGAGNTIYF
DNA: TGTGCCAGCAGCTTGGCAAGGGGAGCTGGAAACACCATATATTTT

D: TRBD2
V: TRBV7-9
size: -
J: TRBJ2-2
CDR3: CASSTIAGTTGELFF
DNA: TGTGCCAGCAGCACAATAGCGGGGACCACCGGGGAGCTGTTTTTT

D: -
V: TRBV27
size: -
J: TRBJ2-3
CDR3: CASNQASTDTQYF
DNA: TGTGCCAGCAATCAAGCTTCTACAGATACGCAGTATTTT

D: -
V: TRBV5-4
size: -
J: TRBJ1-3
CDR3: CASSATQGISGNTIYF
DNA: TGTGCCAGCAGCGCCACGCAGGGTATCTCTGGAAACACCATATATTTT

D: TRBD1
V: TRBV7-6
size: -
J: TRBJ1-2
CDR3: CASSLGGTGGAGYTF
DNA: TGTGCCAGCAGCTTAGGGGGGACAGGGGGCGCGGGCTACACCTTC

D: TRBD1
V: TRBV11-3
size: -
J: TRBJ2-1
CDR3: CASSPSRTGDNEQFF
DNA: TGTGCCAGCAGCCCAAGCAGGACAGGGGACAATGAGCAGTTCTTC

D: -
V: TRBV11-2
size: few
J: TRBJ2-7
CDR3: CASSLEDTYYPYEQYF
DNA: TGTGCCAGCAGCTTAGAAGACACTTACTACCCCTACGAGCAGTACTTC

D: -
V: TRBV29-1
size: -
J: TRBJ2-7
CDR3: CSAGQGEQYF
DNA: TGCAGCGCTGGTCAGGGGGAGCAGTACTTC

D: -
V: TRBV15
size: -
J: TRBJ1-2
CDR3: CATSRDLGGRGDYGYTF
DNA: TGTGCCACCAGCAGAGATCTGGGGGGAAGGGGAGACTATGGCTACACCTTC

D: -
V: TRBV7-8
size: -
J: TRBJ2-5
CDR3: CASTGGTYQETQYF
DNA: TGTGCCAGCACCGGAGGGACGTACCAAGAGACCCAGTACTTC

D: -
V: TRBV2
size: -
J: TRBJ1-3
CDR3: CGKAGADTIYF
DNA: TGTGGTAAAGCTGGGGCTGACACCATATATTTT

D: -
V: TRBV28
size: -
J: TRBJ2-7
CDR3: CASSLARGGFDEQYF
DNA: TGTGCCAGCAGCTTAGCGAGAGGGGGGTTTGACGAGCAGTACTTC

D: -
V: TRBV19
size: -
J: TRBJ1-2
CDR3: CASSIRQSIYGYTF
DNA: TGTGCCAGTAGTATAAGACAGTCAATCTATGGCTACACCTTC

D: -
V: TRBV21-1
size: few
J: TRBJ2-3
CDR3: CASSSPEKSDTQYF
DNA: TGTGCCAGCAGCTCCCCCGAGAAATCAGATACGCAGTATTTT

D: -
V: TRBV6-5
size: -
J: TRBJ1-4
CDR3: CASSYSGATNEKLFF
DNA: TGTGCCAGCAGTTACAGCGGGGCAACTAATGAAAAACTGTTTTTT

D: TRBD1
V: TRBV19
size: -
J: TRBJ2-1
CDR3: CASSRDRVNEQFF
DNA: TGTGCCAGTAGTAGGGACAGGGTCAATGAGCAGTTCTTC

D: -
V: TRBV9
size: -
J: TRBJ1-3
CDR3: CASSASGARGNTIYF
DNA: TGTGCCAGCAGCGCCTCGGGTGCGCGGGGAAACACCATATATTTT

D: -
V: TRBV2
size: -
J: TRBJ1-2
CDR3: CASSETDYGYTF
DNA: TGTGCCAGCAGTGAAACCGACTATGGCTACACCTTC

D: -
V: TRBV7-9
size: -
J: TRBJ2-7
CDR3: CASSPVRGASSYEQYF
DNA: TGTGCCAGCAGCCCCGTGAGGGGGGCAAGCTCCTACGAGCAGTACTTC

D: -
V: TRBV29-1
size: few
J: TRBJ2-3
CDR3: CSVEKAGLADTQYF
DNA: TGCAGCGTTGAAAAGGCGGGGCTCGCAGATACGCAGTATTTT

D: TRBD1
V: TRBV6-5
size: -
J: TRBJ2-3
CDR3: CASRGTGGGSDTQYF
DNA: TGTGCCAGCAGGGGAACAGGGGGCGGGTCAGATACGCAGTATTTT

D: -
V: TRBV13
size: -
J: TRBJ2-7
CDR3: CASSTKPGSSYEQYF
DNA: TGTGCCAGCAGCACCAAACCAGGGTCCTCCTACGAGCAGTACTTC

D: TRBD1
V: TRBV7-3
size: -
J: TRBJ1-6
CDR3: CASSSGTGGSSPLHF
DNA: TGTGCCAGCAGCTCCGGGACAGGGGGCAGTTCACCCCTCCACTTT

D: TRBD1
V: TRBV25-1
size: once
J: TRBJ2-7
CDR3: CASSEKPGGSLYEQYF
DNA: TGTGCCAGCAGTGAAAAGCCAGGGGGCAGCCTGTACGAGCAGTACTTC

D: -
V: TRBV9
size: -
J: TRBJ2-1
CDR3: CASSEGRLVHNEQFF
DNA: TGTGCCAGCAGCGAGGGGCGACTAGTTCACAATGAGCAGTTCTTC

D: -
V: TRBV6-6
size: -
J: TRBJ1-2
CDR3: CASSVAGNNYGYTF
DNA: TGTGCCAGCAGTGTGGCAGGCAACAACTATGGCTACACCTTC

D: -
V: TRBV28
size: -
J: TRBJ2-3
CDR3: CASSFGAFSLSTDTQYF
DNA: TGTGCCAGCAGTTTTGGTGCATTTTCGCTTAGCACAGATACGCAGTATTTT

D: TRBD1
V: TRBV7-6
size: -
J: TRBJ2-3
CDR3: CASSLRGPADTQYF
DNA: TGTGCCAGCAGCTTAAGGGGGCCAGCAGATACGCAGTATTTT

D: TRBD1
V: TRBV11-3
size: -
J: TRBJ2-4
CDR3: CASSLGFGRGLENIQYF
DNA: TGTGCCAGCAGCTTAGGTTTCGGCAGGGGGCTGGAAAACATTCAGTACTTC

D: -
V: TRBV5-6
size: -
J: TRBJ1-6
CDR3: CASSLSAAERYSPLHF
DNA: TGTGCCAGCAGCTTGTCCGCAGCCGAACGGTATTCACCCCTCCACTTT

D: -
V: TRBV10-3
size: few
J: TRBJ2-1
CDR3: CAIRTDRISFEQFF
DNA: TGTGCCATCAGAACGGACCGGATCTCTTTTGAGCAGTTCTTC

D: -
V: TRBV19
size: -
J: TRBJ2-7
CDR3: CASRHRQASYEQYF
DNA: TGTGCCAGTAGGCACAGACAGGCCTCCTACGAGCAGTACTTC

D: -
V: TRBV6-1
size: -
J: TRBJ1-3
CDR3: CASSGLSGNTIYF
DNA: TGTGCCAGCAGTGGCCTATCGGGAAACACCATATATTTT

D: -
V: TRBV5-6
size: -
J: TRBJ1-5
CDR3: CASSSNAQQSNQPQHF
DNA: TGTGCCAGCAGCAGTAATGCGCAGCAAAGCAATCAGCCCCAGCATTTT

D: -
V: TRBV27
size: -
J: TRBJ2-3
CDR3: CASGQGRRTDTQYF
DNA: TGTGCCAGCGGCCAGGGGCGACGCACAGATACGCAGTATTTT

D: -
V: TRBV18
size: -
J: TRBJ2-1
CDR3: CASSPQGSSYNEQFF
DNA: TGTGCCAGCTCACCACAGGGGAGCTCCTACAATGAGCAGTTCTTC

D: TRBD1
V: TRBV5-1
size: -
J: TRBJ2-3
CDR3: CASSLATGSDTQYF
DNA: TGCGCCAGCAGCTTGGCGACAGGGTCAGATACGCAGTATTTT

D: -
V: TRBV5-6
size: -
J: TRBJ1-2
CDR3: CASSFSSNYGYTF
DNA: TGTGCCAGCAGCTTCTCTTCAAACTATGGCTACACCTTC

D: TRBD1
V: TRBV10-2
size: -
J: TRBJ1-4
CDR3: CASSEDRGRTNEKLFF
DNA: TGCGCCAGCAGTGAGGACAGGGGGCGAACTAATGAAAAACTGTTTTTT

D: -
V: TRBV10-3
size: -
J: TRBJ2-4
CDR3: CAISERFGADAKNIQYF
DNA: TGTGCCATCAGTGAGCGGTTCGGGGCGGATGCCAAAAACATTCAGTACTTC

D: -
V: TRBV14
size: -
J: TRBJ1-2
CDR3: CASSQGGGQNYGYTF
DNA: TGTGCCAGCAGCCAAGGCGGGGGACAAAACTATGGCTACACCTTC

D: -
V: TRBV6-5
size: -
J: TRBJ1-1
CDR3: CASSYTDSPEKAFF
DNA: TGTGCCAGCAGTTACACCGACAGTCCCGAAAAAGCTTTCTTT

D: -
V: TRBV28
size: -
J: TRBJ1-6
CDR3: CASTRFGGANYNSPLHF
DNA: TGTGCCAGCACACGCTTTGGGGGGGCGAACTATAATTCACCCCTCCACTTT